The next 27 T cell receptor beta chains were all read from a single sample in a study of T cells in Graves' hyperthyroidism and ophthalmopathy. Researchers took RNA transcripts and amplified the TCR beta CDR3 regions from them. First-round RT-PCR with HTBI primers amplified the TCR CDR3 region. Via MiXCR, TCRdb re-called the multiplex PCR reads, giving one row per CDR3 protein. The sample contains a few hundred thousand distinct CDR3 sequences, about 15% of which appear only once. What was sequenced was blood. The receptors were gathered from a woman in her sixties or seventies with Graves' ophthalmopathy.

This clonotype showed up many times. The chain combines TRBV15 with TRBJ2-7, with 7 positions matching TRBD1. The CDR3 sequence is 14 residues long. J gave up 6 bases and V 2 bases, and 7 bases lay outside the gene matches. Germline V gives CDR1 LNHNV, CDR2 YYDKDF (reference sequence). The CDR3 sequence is CATSRSRTGREQYF. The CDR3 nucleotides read TGTGCCACCAGCAGATCAAGGACAGGTCGCGAGCAGTACTTC.

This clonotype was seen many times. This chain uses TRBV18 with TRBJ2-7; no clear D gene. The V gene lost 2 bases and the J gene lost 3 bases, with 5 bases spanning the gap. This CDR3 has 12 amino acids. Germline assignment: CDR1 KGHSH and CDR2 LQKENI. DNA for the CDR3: TGTGCCAGCTCACCAAATAACTACGAGCAGTACTTC. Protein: CASSPNNYEQYF.

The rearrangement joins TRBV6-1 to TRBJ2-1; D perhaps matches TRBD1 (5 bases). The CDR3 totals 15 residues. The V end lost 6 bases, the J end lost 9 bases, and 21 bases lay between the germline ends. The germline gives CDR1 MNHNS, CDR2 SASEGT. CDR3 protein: CASSSKGSGRLEQFF. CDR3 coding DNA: TGTGCCAGCAGCAGTAAAGGTTCAGGGCGCCTTGAGCAGTTCTTC.

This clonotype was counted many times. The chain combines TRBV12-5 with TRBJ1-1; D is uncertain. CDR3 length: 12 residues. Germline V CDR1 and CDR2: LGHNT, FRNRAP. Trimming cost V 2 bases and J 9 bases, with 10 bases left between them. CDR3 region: CASGLLEGKAFF. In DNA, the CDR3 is TGTGCTAGTGGTTTGCTGGAGGGAAAAGCTTTCTTT.

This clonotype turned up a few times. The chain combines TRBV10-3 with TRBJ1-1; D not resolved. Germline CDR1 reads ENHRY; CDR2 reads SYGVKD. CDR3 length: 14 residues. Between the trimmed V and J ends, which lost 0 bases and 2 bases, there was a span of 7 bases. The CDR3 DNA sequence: TGTGCCATCAGTGAGTCGACATTAAACACTGAAGCTTTCTTT. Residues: CAISESTLNTEAFF.

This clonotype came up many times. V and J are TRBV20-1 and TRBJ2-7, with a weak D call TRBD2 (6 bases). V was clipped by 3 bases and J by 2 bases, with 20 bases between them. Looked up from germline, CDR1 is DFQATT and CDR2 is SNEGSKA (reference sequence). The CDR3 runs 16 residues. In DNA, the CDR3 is TGCAGTGCTAGTATAATGAAAACCGTAGCGGCCTACGAGCAGTACTTC. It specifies CSASIMKTVAAYEQYF.

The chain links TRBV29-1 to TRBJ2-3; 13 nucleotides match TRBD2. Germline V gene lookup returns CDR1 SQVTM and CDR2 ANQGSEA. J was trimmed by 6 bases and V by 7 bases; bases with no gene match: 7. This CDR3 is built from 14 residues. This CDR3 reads CSARTSGSGDTQYF. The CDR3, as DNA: TGCAGCGCTAGGACTAGCGGGAGCGGGGATACGCAGTATTTT.

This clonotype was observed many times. The CDR3 DNA follows: TGCGCCAGCAGCTTCACGACAGGGCTCCAAGAGACCCAGTACTTC. Translating it yields CASSFTTGLQETQYF. The V and J genes are TRBV5-1 and TRBJ2-5; 7 bases fit TRBD1. Per germline, CDR1 SGHRS and CDR2 YFSETQ. This CDR3 has 15 residues. The J segment lost 1 base and the V segment lost 2 bases, leaving 5 bases of the junction unmatched.

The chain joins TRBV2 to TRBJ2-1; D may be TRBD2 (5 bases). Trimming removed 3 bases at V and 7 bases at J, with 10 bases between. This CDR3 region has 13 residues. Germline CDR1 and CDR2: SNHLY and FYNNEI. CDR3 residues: CASSDERRNEQFF. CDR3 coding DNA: TGTGCCAGCAGTGACGAGCGGCGAAATGAGCAGTTCTTC.

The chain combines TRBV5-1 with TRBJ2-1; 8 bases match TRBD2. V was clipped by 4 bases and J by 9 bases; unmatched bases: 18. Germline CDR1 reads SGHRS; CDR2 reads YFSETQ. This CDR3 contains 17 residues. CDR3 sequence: CASSPGLGPGGLVEQFF. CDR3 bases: TGCGCCAGCAGCCCGGGGTTGGGGCCGGGAGGGTTGGTTGAGCAGTTCTTC.

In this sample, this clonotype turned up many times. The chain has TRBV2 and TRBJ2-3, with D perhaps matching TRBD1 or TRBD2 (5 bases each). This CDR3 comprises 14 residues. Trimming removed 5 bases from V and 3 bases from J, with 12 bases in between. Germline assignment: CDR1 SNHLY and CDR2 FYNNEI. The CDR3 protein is CASSWDGRTDTQYF. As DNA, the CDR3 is TGTGCCAGCAGTTGGGACGGACGGACAGATACGCAGTATTTT.

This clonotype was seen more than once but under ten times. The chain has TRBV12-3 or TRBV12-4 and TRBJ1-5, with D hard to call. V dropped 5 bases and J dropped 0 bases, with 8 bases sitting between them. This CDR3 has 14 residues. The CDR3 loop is CASSRLYSNQPQHF. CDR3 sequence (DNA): TGTGCCAGCAGTCGCCTATATAGCAATCAGCCCCAGCATTTT.

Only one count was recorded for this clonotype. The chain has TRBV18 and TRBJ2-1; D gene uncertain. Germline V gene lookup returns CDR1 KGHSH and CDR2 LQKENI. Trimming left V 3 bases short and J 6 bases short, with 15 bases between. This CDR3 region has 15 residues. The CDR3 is CASSPQPRSPNEQFF. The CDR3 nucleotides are TGTGCCAGCTCACCCCAGCCGCGCTCCCCCAATGAGCAGTTCTTC.

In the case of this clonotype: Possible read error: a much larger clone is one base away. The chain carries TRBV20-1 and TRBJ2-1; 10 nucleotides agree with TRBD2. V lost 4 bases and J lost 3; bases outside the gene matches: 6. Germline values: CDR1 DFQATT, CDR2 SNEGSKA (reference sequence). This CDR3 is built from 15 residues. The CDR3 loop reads CSAKSPSGSYNEQFF. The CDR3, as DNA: TGCAGTGCTAAAAGTCCTAGCGGGAGCTACAATGAGCAGTTCTTC.

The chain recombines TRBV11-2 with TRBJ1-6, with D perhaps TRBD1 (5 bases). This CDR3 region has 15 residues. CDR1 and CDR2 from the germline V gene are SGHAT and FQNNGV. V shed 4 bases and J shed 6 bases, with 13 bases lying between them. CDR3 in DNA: TGTGCCAGCAGCTCCCCCGGGACGCCTAATTCACCCCTCCACTTT. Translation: CASSSPGTPNSPLHF. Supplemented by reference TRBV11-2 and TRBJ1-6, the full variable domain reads EAGVAQSPRYKIIEKRQSVAFWCNPISGHATLYWYQQILGQGPKLLIQFQNNGVVDDSQLPKDRFSAERLKGVDSTLKIQPAKLEDSAVYLCASSSPGTPNSPLHFGNGTRLTVT.

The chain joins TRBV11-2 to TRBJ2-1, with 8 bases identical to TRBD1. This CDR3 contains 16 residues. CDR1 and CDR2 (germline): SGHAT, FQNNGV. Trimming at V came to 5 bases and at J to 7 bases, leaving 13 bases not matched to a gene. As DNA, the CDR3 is TGTGCCAGCAGCCACAGTTTGGACAGGGCTTCAAATGAGCAGTTCTTC. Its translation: CASSHSLDRASNEQFF.

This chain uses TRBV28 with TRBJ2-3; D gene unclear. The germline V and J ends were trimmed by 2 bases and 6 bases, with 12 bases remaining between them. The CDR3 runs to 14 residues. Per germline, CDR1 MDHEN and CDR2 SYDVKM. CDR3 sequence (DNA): TGTGCCAGCAGTTTACCAACCTCCTTGGATACGCAGTATTTT. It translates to CASSLPTSLDTQYF.

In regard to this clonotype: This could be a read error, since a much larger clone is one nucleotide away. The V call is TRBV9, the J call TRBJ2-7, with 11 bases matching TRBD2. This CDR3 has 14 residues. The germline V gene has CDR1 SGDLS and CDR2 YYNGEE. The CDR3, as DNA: TGTACCAGCAGTTTAGCGGGAGGGCCTGGGGAGCAGTACTTC. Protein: CTSSLAGGPGEQYF. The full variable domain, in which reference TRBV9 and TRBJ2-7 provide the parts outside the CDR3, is DSGVTQTPKHLITATGQRVTLRCSPRSGDLSVYWYQQSLDQGLQFLIQYYNGEERAKGNILERFSAQQFPDLHSELNLSSLELGDSALYFCTSSLAGGPGEQYFGPGTRLTVT.

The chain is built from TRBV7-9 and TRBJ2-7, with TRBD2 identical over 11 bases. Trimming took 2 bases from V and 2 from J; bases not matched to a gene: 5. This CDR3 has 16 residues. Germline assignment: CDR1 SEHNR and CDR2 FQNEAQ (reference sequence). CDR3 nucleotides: TGTGCCAGCAGCTTAACCTTAGCGGGAGGGGCCTACGAGCAGTACTTC. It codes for CASSLTLAGGAYEQYF.

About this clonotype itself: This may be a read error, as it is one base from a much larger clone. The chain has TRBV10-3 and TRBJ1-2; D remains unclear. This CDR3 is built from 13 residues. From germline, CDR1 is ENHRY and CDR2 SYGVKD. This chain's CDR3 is CAISERQAYGCTF. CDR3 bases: TGTGCCATCAGTGAGCGTCAGGCCTATGGCTGCACCTTC.

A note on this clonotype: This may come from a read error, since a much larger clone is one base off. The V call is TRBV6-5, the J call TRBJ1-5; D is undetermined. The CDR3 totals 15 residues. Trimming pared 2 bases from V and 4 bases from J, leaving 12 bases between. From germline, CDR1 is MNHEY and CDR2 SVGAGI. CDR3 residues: CASSYDRASNQPQHF. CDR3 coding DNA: TGTGCCAGCAGTTACGATCGGGCCTCTAATCAGCCCCAGCATTTT.

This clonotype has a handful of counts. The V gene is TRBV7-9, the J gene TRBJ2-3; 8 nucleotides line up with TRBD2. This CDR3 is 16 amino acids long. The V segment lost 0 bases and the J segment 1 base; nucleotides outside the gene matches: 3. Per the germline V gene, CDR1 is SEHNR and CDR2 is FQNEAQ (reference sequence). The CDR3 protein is CASSLALLAGTDTQYF. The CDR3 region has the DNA TGTGCCAGCAGCTTAGCTTTACTAGCGGGCACAGATACGCAGTATTTT.

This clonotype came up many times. The CDR3 loop reads CASIQGGTATEAFF. CDR3 sequence (DNA): TGTGCCAGCATCCAGGGGGGGACAGCAACTGAAGCTTTCTTT. The chain recombines TRBV7-8 with TRBJ1-1; 7 positions match TRBD1. V dropped 7 bases and J dropped 5; count of bases not matched to a gene: 10. CDR3 length: 14 amino acids. Looked up from germline, CDR1 is SGHVS and CDR2 is FQNEAQ.

In nucleotides, the CDR3 is TGTGCCAGCGGCTCCCCCGGCCGGGGCTACGAGCAGTACTTC. Protein product: CASGSPGRGYEQYF. The gene calls are TRBV28 and TRBJ2-7; D may be TRBD2 (5 bases). CDR1 MDHEN and CDR2 SYDVKM come from the germline V gene. CDR3 length: 14 residues. Trimming cost V 8 bases and J 3 bases, with 17 bases left between them.

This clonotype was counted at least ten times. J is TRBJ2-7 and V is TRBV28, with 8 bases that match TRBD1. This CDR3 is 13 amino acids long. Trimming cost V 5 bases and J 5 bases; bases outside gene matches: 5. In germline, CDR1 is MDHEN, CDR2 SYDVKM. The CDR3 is CASSGPGGHEQYF. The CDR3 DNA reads TGTGCCAGCAGTGGGCCAGGGGGCCACGAGCAGTACTTC.

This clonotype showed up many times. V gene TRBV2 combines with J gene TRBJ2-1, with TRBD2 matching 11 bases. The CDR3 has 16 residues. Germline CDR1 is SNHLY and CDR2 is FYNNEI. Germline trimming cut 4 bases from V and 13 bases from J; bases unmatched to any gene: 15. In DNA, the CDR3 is TGTGCCAGCAGTGTGGGGGTACTAGCGGGAGCCCCGGGTCAGTTCTTC. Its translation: CASSVGVLAGAPGQFF.

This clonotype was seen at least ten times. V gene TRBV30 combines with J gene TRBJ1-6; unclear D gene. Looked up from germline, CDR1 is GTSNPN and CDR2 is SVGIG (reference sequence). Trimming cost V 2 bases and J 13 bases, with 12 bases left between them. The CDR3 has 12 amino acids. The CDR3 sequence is CAWSPLESPLHF. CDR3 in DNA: TGTGCCTGGAGTCCCCTGGAGAGCCCCCTCCACTTT.